This T cell receptor (beta chain) was recovered during a study of cytomegalovirus exposure and HLA in healthy donors. With respect to this clone: Its antigen is still unknown.

The study, taken as a whole, reports: Being productive about 90% or about 30% of the time was typical of most TCR beta V segments in an earlier analysis.

60 Vbeta and 13 Jbeta primers were used in PCR. Here immunoSEQ multiplex PCR was the method, and the copy in TCRdb shows in-frame clones only, minus some. The sample has some 170,000 clones; just under 80% are singletons. The specimen sequenced was PBMCs. This clonotype was sampled from a young man in good health and CMV-seropositive.

The CDR3 region has the DNA TGCGCCAGCAGCCACCCTCGCGGCGGGGGACAGGGGCGCTACGAGCAGTACTTC. Protein sequence: CASSHPRGGGQGRYEQYF. The chain couples TRBV4-1 to TRBJ2-7, with 10 bases identical to TRBD1. The ends lost 3 bases at V and 3 bases at J; junction bases unmatched: 14. Per germline, CDR1 MGHRA and CDR2 YSYEKL. The CDR3 sequence is 18 residues long.